This T cell receptor beta chain came from a study of blood T cell repertoires in COVID-19. Study information: Material from acute and convalescent COVID-19 was sourced from the United States, Italy and Spain. T cells, B-cell-depleted T cells, or PBMCs supplied cDNA or gDNA.

Authors' data handling: Amplified reference gene primers provided the basis for estimating nucleated cell counts. Generated by immunoSEQ multiplex PCR, the TCRdb table keeps only in-frame clones and is missing some. The V and J calls and clone size come from that table; D and trimming were worked out from the DNA. The data hold about 200,000 clones, with over 75% observed a single time. Per the germline V gene, CDR1 is LNHDA and CDR2 is SQIVND (reference sequence). V trimming: 4 bases; J trimming: 4 bases; junction bases outside the gene matches: 9. The CDR3 length is 15 residues. Sequencing was carried out using peripheral blood. This sequence originates from a human donor in a cohort sampled during active COVID-19. This chain joins TRBV19 and TRBJ1-1; 7 positions match TRBD1. The CDR3: CASSRQGGKGTEAFF. CDR3 DNA: TGTGCCAGTAGTAGACAGGGCGGAAAAGGCACTGAAGCTTTCTTT. Combining the CDR3 with reference TRBV19 and TRBJ1-1 gives the whole variable domain DGGITQSPKYLFRKEGQNVTLSCEQNLNHDAMYWYRQDPGQGLRLIYYSQIVNDFQKGDIAEGYSVSREKKESFPLTVTSAQKNPTAFYLCASSRQGGKGTEAFFGQGTRLTVV.